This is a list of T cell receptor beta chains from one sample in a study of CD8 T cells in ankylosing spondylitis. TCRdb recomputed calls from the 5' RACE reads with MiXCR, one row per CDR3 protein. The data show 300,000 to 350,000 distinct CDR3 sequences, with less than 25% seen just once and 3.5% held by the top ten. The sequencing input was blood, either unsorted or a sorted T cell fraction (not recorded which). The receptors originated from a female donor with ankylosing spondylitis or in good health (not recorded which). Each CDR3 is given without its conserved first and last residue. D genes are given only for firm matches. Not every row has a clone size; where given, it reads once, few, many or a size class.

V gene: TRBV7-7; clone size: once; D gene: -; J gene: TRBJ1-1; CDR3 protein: ASSRSENTEAF
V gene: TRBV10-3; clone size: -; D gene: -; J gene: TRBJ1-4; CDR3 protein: ASSGEGGEKLF
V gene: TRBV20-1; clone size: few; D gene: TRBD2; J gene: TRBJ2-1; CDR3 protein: SAPLAGERREQF
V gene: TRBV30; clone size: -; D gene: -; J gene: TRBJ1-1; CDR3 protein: AWSVQLNTEAF
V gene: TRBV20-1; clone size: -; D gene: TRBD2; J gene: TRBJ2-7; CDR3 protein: SARGRGYEQY
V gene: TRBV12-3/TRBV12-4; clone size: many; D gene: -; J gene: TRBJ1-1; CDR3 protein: ASSLDFSTEAF
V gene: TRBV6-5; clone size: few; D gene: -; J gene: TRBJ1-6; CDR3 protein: ASSDRPNSPLH
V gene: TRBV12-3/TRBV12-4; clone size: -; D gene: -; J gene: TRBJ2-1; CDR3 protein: ASSTRVAPGTNEQF
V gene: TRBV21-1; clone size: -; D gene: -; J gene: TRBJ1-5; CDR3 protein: ASRPRRKGLRQPQH
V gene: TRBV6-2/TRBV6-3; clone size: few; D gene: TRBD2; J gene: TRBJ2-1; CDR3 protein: ASRLGGNEQF
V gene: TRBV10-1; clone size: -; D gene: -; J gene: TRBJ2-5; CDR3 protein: AINRLRLQETQY
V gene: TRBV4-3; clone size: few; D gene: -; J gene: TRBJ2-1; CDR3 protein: ASSRSWQGGTYNEQF
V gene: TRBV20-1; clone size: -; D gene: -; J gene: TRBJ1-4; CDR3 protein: SATLGTAEKLF
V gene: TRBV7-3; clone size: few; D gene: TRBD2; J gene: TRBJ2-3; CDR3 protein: ASSLASGSTDTQY
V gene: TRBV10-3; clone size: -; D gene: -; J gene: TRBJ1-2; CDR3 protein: AIREGKADYGYT
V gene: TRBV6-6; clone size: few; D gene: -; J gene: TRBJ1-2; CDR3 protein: ASRPGQFYGYT
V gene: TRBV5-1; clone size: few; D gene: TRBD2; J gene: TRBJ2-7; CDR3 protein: ASSTLPAGASGEQY
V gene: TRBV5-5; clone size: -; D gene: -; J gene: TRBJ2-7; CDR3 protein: ASSIRTRDHYEQY
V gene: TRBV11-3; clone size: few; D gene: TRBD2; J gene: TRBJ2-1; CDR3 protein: ASSLRGGTSDEQF
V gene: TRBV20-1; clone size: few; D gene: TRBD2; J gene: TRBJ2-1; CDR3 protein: SARGLADSYNEQF
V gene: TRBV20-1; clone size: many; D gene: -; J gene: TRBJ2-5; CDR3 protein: SATRTTNVVETQY
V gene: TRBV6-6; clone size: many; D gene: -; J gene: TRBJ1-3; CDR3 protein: ASSYGSGNTIY
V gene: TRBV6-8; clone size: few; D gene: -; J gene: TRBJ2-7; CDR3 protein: ASSLRESGSVYEQY
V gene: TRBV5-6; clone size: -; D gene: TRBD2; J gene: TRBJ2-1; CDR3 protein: ASSSRLAGFHNEQF
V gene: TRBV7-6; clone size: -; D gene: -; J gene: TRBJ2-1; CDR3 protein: ASSLAAGIVNEQF
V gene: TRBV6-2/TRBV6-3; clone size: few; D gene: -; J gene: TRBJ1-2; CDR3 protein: ASSYQDLGFYGYT
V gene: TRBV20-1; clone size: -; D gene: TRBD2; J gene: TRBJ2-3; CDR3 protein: SASSPSGYSTDTQY
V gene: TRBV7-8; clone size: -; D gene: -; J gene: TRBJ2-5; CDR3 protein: ASSPLVEETQY
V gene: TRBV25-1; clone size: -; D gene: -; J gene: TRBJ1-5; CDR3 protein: ASSEGRSLPQH
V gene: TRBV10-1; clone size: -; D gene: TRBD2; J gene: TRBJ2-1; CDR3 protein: ASAKTSDNEQF
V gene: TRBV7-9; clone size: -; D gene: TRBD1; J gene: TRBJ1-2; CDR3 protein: ASSFRDRSSGYT
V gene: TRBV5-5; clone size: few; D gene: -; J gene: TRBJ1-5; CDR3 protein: ASSLRPPQPQH
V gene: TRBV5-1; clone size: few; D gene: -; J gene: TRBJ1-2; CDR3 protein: ASSLGPTGGYT
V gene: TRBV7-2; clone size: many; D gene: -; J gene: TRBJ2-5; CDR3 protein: ASSLSVPSIQETQY
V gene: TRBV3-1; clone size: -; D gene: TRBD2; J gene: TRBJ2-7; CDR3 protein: ASSQGPAGVVEQY
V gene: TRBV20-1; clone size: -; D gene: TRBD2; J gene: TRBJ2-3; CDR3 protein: SSSGNADTQY
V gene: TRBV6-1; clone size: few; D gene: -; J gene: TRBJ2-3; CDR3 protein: ASSVQGRGAEDTQY
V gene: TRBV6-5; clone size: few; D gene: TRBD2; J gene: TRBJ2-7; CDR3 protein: ASSLGRGNGYEQY
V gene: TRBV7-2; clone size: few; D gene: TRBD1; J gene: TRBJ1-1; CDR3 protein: ASSFHDRAATEAF
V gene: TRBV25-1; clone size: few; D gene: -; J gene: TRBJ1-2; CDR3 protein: ASNSEAGRGYT
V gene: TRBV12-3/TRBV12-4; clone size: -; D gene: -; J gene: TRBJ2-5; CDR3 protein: ASSRALRETQY
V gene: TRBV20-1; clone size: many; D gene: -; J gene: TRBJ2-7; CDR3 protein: SASSGSSYEQY
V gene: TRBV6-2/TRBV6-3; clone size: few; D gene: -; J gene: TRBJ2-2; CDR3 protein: ASSLNREGTGELF
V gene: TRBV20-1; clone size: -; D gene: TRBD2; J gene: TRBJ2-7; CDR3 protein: SATWGEGYEQY
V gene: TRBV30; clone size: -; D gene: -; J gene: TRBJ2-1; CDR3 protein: AWSSPLSGTYNEQF
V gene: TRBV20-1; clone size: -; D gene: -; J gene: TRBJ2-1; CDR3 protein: SAEGYAGYSSYNEQF
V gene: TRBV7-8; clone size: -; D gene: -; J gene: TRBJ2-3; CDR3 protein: ASSLDRSNTQY
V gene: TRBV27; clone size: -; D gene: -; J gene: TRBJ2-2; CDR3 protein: ASSPVFGSGELF
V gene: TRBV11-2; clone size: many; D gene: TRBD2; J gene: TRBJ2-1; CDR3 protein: ASSLRLAGVLEQF
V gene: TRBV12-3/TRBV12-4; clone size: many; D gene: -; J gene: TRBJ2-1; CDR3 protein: ASSWEISDNEQF
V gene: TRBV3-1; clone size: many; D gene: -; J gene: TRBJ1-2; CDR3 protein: ASSPVPFYGYT
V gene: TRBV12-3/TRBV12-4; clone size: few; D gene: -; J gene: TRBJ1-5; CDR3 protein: ASQGDSPSNDQPQH
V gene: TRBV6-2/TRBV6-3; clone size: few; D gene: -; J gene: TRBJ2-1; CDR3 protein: ASSYPRRLNDEQF
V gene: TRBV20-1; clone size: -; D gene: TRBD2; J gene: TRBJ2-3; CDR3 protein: SPRGGGDTQY
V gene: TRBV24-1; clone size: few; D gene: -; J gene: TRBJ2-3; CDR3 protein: ATSQGGLRTDTQY
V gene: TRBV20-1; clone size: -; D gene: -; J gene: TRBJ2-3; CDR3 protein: SASGSGVTDTQY
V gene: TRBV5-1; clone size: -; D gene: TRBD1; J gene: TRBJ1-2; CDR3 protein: ASSPRDRDGYT
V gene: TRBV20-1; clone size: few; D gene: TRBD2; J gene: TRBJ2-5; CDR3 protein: SASRGVGGEETQY